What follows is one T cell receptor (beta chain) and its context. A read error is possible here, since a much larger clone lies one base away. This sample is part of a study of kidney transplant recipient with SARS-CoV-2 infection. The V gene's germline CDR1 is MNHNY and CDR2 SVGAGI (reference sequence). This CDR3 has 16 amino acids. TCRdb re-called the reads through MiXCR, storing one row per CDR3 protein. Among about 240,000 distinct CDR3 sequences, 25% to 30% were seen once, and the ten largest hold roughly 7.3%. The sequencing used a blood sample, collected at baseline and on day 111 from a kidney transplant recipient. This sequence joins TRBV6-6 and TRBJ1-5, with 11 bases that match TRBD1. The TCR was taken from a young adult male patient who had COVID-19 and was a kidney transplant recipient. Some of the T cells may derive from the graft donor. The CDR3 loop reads CAGSLGQGGRNQPQHF. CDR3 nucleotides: TGTGCCGGCAGCCTGGGACAGGGGGGCAGGAATCAGCCCCAGCATTTT.